This T cell receptor (beta chain) was captured in a study of blood T cell repertoires in COVID-19. As for the study in general: Sources were T cells, B-cell-depleted T cells, or PBMCs; the material itself was cDNA or gDNA.

The J segment lost 4 bases and the V segment lost 6 bases, leaving 10 bases of the junction unmatched. From germline, CDR1 is MRHNA and CDR2 SNTAGT. The CDR3 extends over 16 amino acids. Data came from immunoSEQ multiplex PCR; TCRdb stores just in-frame clones and leaves some out. This sample has fewer than 150,000 clones; approximately 83% occur once, and the top ten carry 15% to 20%. The sequencing sample was made of peripheral blood. The gene calls are TRBV6-4 and TRBJ1-2; 11 bases line up with TRBD1. The clonotype originates from a woman in her 50s with acute or convalescent COVID-19. Here the CDR3 DNA reads TGTGCCAGCAGAGGGGACAGGGGGATGCAGGTCTATGGCTACACCTTC. It specifies CASRGDRGMQVYGYTF.